Each of the 22 T cell receptor beta chains below was sequenced from the same sample in a study of early stage breast cancer tumors. Clones were read by immunoSEQ multiplex PCR, and TCRdb kept only the in-frame ones, dropping some. The sample shows fewer than 5,500 clones, under 80% of them seen only once. The source material was breast tumor tissue. The receptors derive from a person aged 60 to 70 with breast cancer.

This chain links TRBV5-1 with TRBJ2-2; no reliable D call. The germline V gene encodes CDR1 SGHRS and CDR2 YFSETQ. CDR3 length: 14 amino acids. Trimming left V 4 bases short and J 5 bases short, with 12 bases between. As DNA, the CDR3 is TGCGCCAGCAGCCCCCTCGGGCAAACCGGGGAGCTGTTTTTT. Translated, it gives CASSPLGQTGELFF.

This sequence joins TRBV28 and TRBJ2-3; unclear D gene. The CDR3 has 13 amino acids. Trimming removed 6 bases from V and 1 base from J, with 8 bases in between. The germline V gene has CDR1 MDHEN and CDR2 SYDVKM. CDR3 nucleotide sequence: TGTGCCAGCAGCACTGGGGGCACAGATACGCAGTATTTT. Residues: CASSTGGTDTQYF.

This rearrangement joins TRBV6-1 to TRBJ2-1; D may correspond to TRBD1 or TRBD2 (6 bases each). The V end was cut by 2 bases, the J end by 14 bases, with 13 bases between. The CDR3 spans 12 residues. CDR1 MNHNS and CDR2 SASEGT come from the germline V gene. The chain's CDR3 is CASSERGADEFF. The CDR3, as DNA: TGTGCCAGCAGTGAAAGGGGGGCGGATGAGTTCTTC.

The V call is TRBV4-3, the J call TRBJ1-2; TRBD1 matches 9 bases. The CDR3 is 15 amino acids. J lost 5 bases, V lost 3 bases, and 7 bases had no gene match. Germline-derived CDR1 and CDR2 are LGHNA and YSLEER. The CDR3 sequence is CASSHGQGTSYGYTF. The DNA of the CDR3 is TGCGCCAGCAGCCACGGACAGGGGACCTCATATGGCTACACCTTC.

V usage is TRBV13 and J usage is TRBJ1-1; D is unclear. The V end lost 6 bases, the J end lost 5 bases, and 10 bases lay between the germline ends. CDR1 and CDR2 (germline): PRHDT, FYEKMQ (reference sequence). This CDR3 is built from 12 residues. The CDR3 is CASSFFRTEAFF. The DNA for the CDR3 is TGTGCCAGCAGTTTTTTCAGAACTGAAGCTTTCTTT.

The chain carries TRBV6-1 and TRBJ1-2; perhaps TRBD1 as D (6 bases). Deletions cut 1 base from V and 1 base from J, with 10 bases between. Germline V gene sequence: CDR1 MNHNS, CDR2 SASEGT. This CDR3 region has 15 residues. In DNA form, the CDR3 reads TGTGCCAGCAGTGAAGATGGGGGGCTTAACTATGGCTACACCTTC. Its protein is CASSEDGGLNYGYTF.

The chain couples TRBV19 to TRBJ1-2; 8 bases are shared with TRBD1. V lost 6 bases, J lost 3 bases, and 12 bases stayed unmatched. Germline loops: CDR1 LNHDA, CDR2 SQIVND (reference sequence). CDR3 length: 16 residues. This CDR3 is CASRGLTGDLDYGYTF. For the CDR3, the DNA is TGTGCCAGTAGAGGGTTGACAGGGGACCTAGACTATGGCTACACCTTC.

The V call is TRBV6-4, the J call TRBJ2-3; D remains unclear. V shed 4 bases and J shed 3 bases, with 8 bases lying between them. Germline-derived CDR1 and CDR2 are MRHNA and SNTAGT. The CDR3 consists of 13 residues. The CDR3 spells CASSGGETDTQYF. The CDR3 DNA reads as TGTGCCAGCAGTGGTGGCGAGACAGATACGCAGTATTTT.

The J gene is TRBJ2-5, the V gene TRBV28; the match to TRBD2 covers 7 bases. The CDR3 runs 16 residues. The junction had 17 bases not matched to a gene; V was cut back by 8 bases and J by 5 bases. The germline V gene has CDR1 MDHEN and CDR2 SYDVKM. CDR3 region: CASPLGGRAEGETQYF. CDR3 DNA sequence: TGTGCCAGCCCTCTGGGGGGGAGGGCCGAGGGTGAGACCCAGTACTTC.

The sample holds a few counts of this clone. The chain is built from TRBV4-2 and TRBJ1-6; a weak D match, TRBD1 (6 bases). Germline values: CDR1 LGHNA, CDR2 YNFKEQ. The CDR3 is 18 residues long. The V end was cut by 4 bases, the J end by 0 bases, with 16 bases between. The CDR3 loop reads CASSPQLQGSSYNSPLHF. CDR3 nucleotides: TGTGCCAGCAGCCCCCAACTGCAGGGGAGCTCCTATAATTCACCCCTCCACTTT.

This chain joins TRBV30 and TRBJ1-1; D call uncertain. The V and J ends lost 3 bases and 6 bases respectively, with 5 bases between them. The V gene's germline CDR1 is GTSNPN and CDR2 SVGIG (reference sequence). The CDR3 length is 10 residues. The CDR3 protein is CAWRYPEAFF. The CDR3 region has the DNA TGTGCCTGGAGGTACCCTGAAGCTTTCTTT.

This clone was seen only a few times. This chain uses TRBV7-2 with TRBJ2-7, with 12 bases fitting TRBD2. The J segment lost 9 bases and the V segment lost 5 bases, leaving 11 bases of the junction unmatched. Per germline, CDR1 SGHTA and CDR2 FQGNSA. The CDR3 extends over 15 amino acids. For the CDR3, the DNA is TGTGCCAGCAGCGTGACTAGCGGGAGAACGATTGGGCAGTACTTC. Translation gives CASSVTSGRTIGQYF.

The chain links TRBV6-5 to TRBJ1-2, with 9 bases matching TRBD1. Germline V CDR1 and CDR2: MNHEY, SVGAGI. Trimming at V came to 8 bases and at J to 7 bases, leaving 11 bases not matched to a gene. The CDR3 is 14 residues long. In DNA, the CDR3 is TGTGCCAGCCGTAGACAGGGGGGTACTGGTGGCTACACCTTC. It is translated as CASRRQGGTGGYTF.

The chain has TRBV6-1 and TRBJ2-2, with a tentative D call TRBD1 (6 bases). With 5 bases removed from V and 7 bases from J, the gap between germline ends came to 11 bases. The V gene's germline CDR1 is MNHNS and CDR2 SASEGT. This CDR3 has 13 amino acids. The CDR3 region is CASSRRGSGELFF. CDR3 in DNA: TGTGCCAGCAGTCGCAGGGGTAGCGGGGAGCTGTTTTTT.

The J gene is TRBJ1-1, the V gene TRBV5-4; D gene uncertain. In germline, CDR1 is SGHNT, CDR2 YYREEE (reference sequence). Trimming removed 0 bases from V and 3 bases from J, with 9 bases in between. The CDR3 consists of 14 residues. CDR3 residues: CASSLGVEYTEAFF. The DNA for the CDR3 is TGTGCCAGCAGCTTGGGAGTGGAGTACACTGAAGCTTTCTTT.

The chain uses TRBV7-9 and TRBJ2-1; 7 bases are shared with TRBD2. J was trimmed by 0 bases and V by 5 bases; bases with no gene match: 13. CDR3 size: 18 residues. In germline, CDR1 is SEHNR, CDR2 FQNEAQ (reference sequence). The CDR3 DNA is TGTGCCAGCAGCCACCGACTAGCTGAAATGAGCTCCTACAATGAGCAGTTCTTC. Amino acid sequence: CASSHRLAEMSSYNEQFF. The full variable domain, rest sourced from reference TRBV7-9 and TRBJ2-1, is DTGVSQNPRHKITKRGQNVTFRCDPISEHNRLYWYRQTLGQGPEFLTYFQNEAQLEKSRLLSDRFSAERPKGSFSTLEIQRTEQGDSAMYLCASSHRLAEMSSYNEQFFGPGTRLTVL.

The CDR3 sequence is CASSLDGTRRWDEQFF. The CDR3 region has the DNA TGTGCCAGCAGCTTAGACGGGACTAGAAGGTGGGATGAGCAGTTCTTC. J is TRBJ2-1 and V is TRBV7-2, with TRBD2 matching over 8 bases. The CDR3 length is 16 residues. The V gene end was trimmed by 1 base and the J gene end by 8 bases; junction bases not matched to a gene: 10. Germline CDR1 is SGHTA and CDR2 is FQGNSA.

This clone is labeled as large. The rearrangement links TRBV27 to TRBJ2-3, with D perhaps matching TRBD1 (6 bases). Per the germline V gene, CDR1 is MNHEY and CDR2 is SMNVEV (reference sequence). CDR3 size: 15 residues. Deletions cut 3 bases from V and 2 bases from J, with 12 bases between. The DNA of the CDR3 is TGTGCCAGCAGTTTCAGGGGAACAACCACAGATACGCAGTATTTT. Translation: CASSFRGTTTDTQYF.

The J gene is TRBJ1-5, the V gene TRBV6-4; no clear D. The ends were cut back, 5 bases at V and 2 bases at J, with 10 bases in the middle. This CDR3 is 14 amino acids long. Looked up from germline, CDR1 is MRHNA and CDR2 is SNTAGT. The CDR3 region has the DNA TGTGCCAGCAGTTCGGGCACTGGCAATCAGCCCCAGCATTTT. Translating it yields CASSSGTGNQPQHF.

V is TRBV29-1 and J is TRBJ1-1, with unresolved D. The CDR3 spans 11 residues. The V end was cut by 7 bases, the J end by 0 bases, with 6 bases between. The germline CDR1 and CDR2 sequences are SQVTM and ANQGSEA. CDR3 bases: TGCAGCGCGAAGCTGAACACTGAAGCTTTCTTT. Translating gives CSAKLNTEAFF.

V gene TRBV4-3 combines with J gene TRBJ2-7; D uncertain. In germline, CDR1 is LGHNA, CDR2 YSLEER. Trimming removed 1 base at V and 6 bases at J, with 13 bases between. The CDR3 is 14 amino acids. The CDR3 spells CASSQVIGKGEQYF. The DNA of the CDR3 is TGCGCCAGCAGCCAAGTTATTGGGAAAGGCGAGCAGTACTTC.

The V call is TRBV7-2, the J call TRBJ2-3, with 7 bases identical to TRBD1. Unmatched junction bases numbered 14, after V lost 4 bases and J lost 4 bases. This CDR3 is 17 amino acids long. Germline-derived CDR1 and CDR2 are SGHTA and FQGNSA. The CDR3 sequence: CASSSRGRGGIADTQYF. CDR3 nucleotides: TGTGCCAGCAGCTCTCGGGGACGAGGGGGCATCGCAGATACGCAGTATTTT.